A single sample gave rise to the 9 T cell receptor beta chains below, sequenced in a study of shared clonotypes between healthy human individuals. The method was immunoSEQ multiplex PCR; TCRdb's version includes in-frame clones alone and lacks a portion of them. The profile shows about 2 million clones, roughly 94% of them singletons. Naive CD8 populations comprised CD45RO-negative cells positively selected for CCR7, excluding terminally differentiated effector memory CD45RA+ cells. The sequencing input was naive CD8+ T cells sorted from blood. The receptors originated from a man younger than 35 in good health.

This chain links TRBV4-3 with TRBJ2-7; weak D call: TRBD2 (5 bases). V shed 0 bases and J shed 1 base, with 13 bases lying between them. The CDR3 runs 16 residues. In germline, CDR1 is LGHNA, CDR2 YSLEER. The CDR3 DNA reads TGCGCCAGCAGCCAAGATATGAGCGGACCTTCCTACGAGCAGTACTTC. Its translation is CASSQDMSGPSYEQYF.

V usage is TRBV6-5 and J usage is TRBJ2-1; no clear D. Trimming cost V 2 bases and J 6 bases, with 5 bases left between them. Germline CDR1 and CDR2: MNHEY and SVGAGI. This CDR3 is built from 12 residues. The CDR3 here is CASSYTRNEQFF. CDR3 nucleotide sequence: TGTGCCAGCAGTTACACCCGCAATGAGCAGTTCTTC.

The chain joins TRBV5-1 to TRBJ2-7; D ambiguous. V shed 4 bases and J shed 3 bases, with 14 bases lying between them. There are 14 residues in the CDR3. The germline CDR1 and CDR2 sequences are SGHRS and YFSETQ. The CDR3 here is CASSPTTTFYEQYF. DNA for the CDR3: TGCGCCAGCAGCCCCACGACGACTTTCTACGAGCAGTACTTC.

This clone was detected once. The chain is built from TRBV5-6 and TRBJ2-7; no firm D call. Germline lookup yields CDR1 SGHDT and CDR2 YYEEEE. CDR3 length: 13 amino acids. Between the trimmed V and J ends, which lost 6 bases and 2 bases, there was a span of 12 bases. CDR3 in amino acids: CASKHTDTYEQYF. For the CDR3, the DNA is TGTGCCAGCAAGCACACGGATACCTACGAGCAGTACTTC.

V usage is TRBV2 and J usage is TRBJ2-5; D uncertain. The CDR3 totals 12 residues. The ends were cut back, 7 bases at V and 4 bases at J, with 10 bases in the middle. Germline assignment: CDR1 SNHLY and CDR2 FYNNEI. The CDR3: CASTERLETQYF. The CDR3 DNA sequence: TGTGCCAGCACCGAGAGGTTAGAGACCCAGTACTTC.

This chain connects TRBV9 to TRBJ2-1; no reliable D call. Germline loops: CDR1 SGDLS, CDR2 YYNGEE. Trimming pared 4 bases from V and 0 bases from J, leaving 8 bases between. This CDR3 contains 14 residues. The CDR3, as DNA: TGTGCCAGCAGCCCCGGGTTCTCCTACAATGAGCAGTTCTTC. Its protein is CASSPGFSYNEQFF. Full variable domain (remainder filled in from reference TRBV9 and TRBJ2-1): DSGVTQTPKHLITATGQRVTLRCSPRSGDLSVYWYQQSLDQGLQFLIQYYNGEERAKGNILERFSAQQFPDLHSELNLSSLELGDSALYFCASSPGFSYNEQFFGPGTRLTVL.

The rearrangement links TRBV2 to TRBJ2-5; TRBD2 matches 8 bases. The CDR3 has 15 amino acids. With 6 bases clipped from V and 5 bases from J, the junction kept 11 bases outside the gene matches. The germline gives CDR1 SNHLY, CDR2 FYNNEI. The CDR3 loop reads CASSDLGGASETQYF. In DNA form, the CDR3 reads TGTGCCAGCAGCGACCTCGGGGGGGCTAGTGAGACCCAGTACTTC.

The chain uses TRBV21-1 and TRBJ2-1. TRBV21-1 is described as a pseudogene. The CDR3 is made up of 15 amino acids. Here the CDR3 reads CANKGGRSSYNEQFF. The CDR3 DNA sequence: TGTGCCAACAAGGGGGGACGTAGCTCCTACAATGAGCAGTTCTTC.

The V gene is TRBV5-6, the J gene TRBJ1-5; D gene unclear. Trimming left V 0 bases short and J 6 bases short, with 10 bases between. The CDR3 runs to 14 residues. The germline CDR1 and CDR2 sequences are SGHDT and YYEEEE. The CDR3 loop is CASSLAARPQPQHF. Here the CDR3 DNA reads TGTGCCAGCAGCTTGGCGGCACGGCCTCAGCCCCAGCATTTT.